The rows below give T cell receptor beta chains drawn from one sample of a study of blood T cell repertoires in COVID-19. The data were produced by immunoSEQ multiplex PCR, yet TCRdb's version contains in-frame clones alone and is incomplete. The sample contains 120,000 to 150,000 clones, 70% to 90% of which appear only once. Sequenced: peripheral blood. These receptors were collected from a woman between 55 and 75 years old with COVID-19, enrolled during active disease. The CDR3 runs from the conserved cysteine through the conserved F or W. The D gene is left open where the match is weak. Expanded clones get a size class; other rows say once, few or many, or leave the size out.

cdr3_aa cdr3_nt clone_size d_call j_call v_call
CASSSTGQGDYGYTF TGTGCCAGCAGCTCCACTGGACAGGGCGACTATGGCTACACCTTC NA TRBD1 TRBJ1-2 TRBV5-6
CASSDPGQLPRRFGYTF TGTGCCAGTAGTGATCCGGGACAGCTTCCCCGACGTTTTGGCTACACCTTC NA TRBD1 TRBJ1-2 TRBV19
CASRAGGPGETQYF TGTGCCAGCAGAGCGGGGGGGCCGGGGGAGACCCAGTACTTC NA TRBD2 TRBJ2-5 TRBV3-1/TRBV3-2
CASSGTGGETQYF TGTGCCAGCAGCGGAACAGGTGGCGAGACCCAGTACTTC NA NA TRBJ2-5 TRBV11-3
CASSLGGQSGTEAFF TGTGCCAGCAGCCTGGGAGGACAATCGGGCACTGAAGCTTTCTTT NA NA TRBJ1-1 TRBV5-5
CASSQDHAGRGYTF TGTGCCAGCAGCCAAGATCACGCGGGAAGGGGCTACACCTTC once NA TRBJ1-2 TRBV3-1/TRBV3-2
CASSPAGGAGTQYF TGTGCCAGCAGCCCGGCGGGGGGGGCCGGGACCCAGTACTTC few TRBD2 TRBJ2-5 TRBV3-1/TRBV3-2
CASAGGGAGNTIYF TGCGCCAGCGCCGGGGGAGGCGCAGGAAACACCATATATTTT NA NA TRBJ1-3 TRBV5-1
CASSRVGTSGVSEQFF TGTGCCAGTAGTAGGGTCGGGACTAGCGGGGTTAGTGAGCAGTTCTTC NA TRBD2 TRBJ2-1 TRBV19
CASSGDTAYGYTF TGTGCCAGCAGCGGGGACACGGCGTATGGCTACACCTTC NA NA TRBJ1-2 TRBV9
CASTTLQGLHYNEQFF TGTGCCAGCACGACCCTACAGGGACTACACTACAATGAGCAGTTCTTC once NA TRBJ2-1 TRBV27
CASSPGQGDYGYTF TGTGCCAGCAGCCCCGGACAGGGTGACTATGGCTACACCTTC NA TRBD1 TRBJ1-2 TRBV9
CASSQGLGDYGYTF TGTGCCAGCAGCCAAGGTTTAGGAGACTATGGCTACACCTTC NA NA TRBJ1-2 TRBV4-2
CSASVGGAYNEQFF TGCAGCGCCAGTGTCGGGGGGGCATACAATGAGCAGTTCTTC NA TRBD2 TRBJ2-1 TRBV29-1
CASSVYTEAFF TGTGCCAGCAGTGTATACACTGAAGCTTTCTTT NA NA TRBJ1-1 TRBV2
CASSLENTEAFF TGTGCCAGCAGTTTAGAGAACACTGAAGCTTTCTTT NA NA TRBJ1-1 TRBV2
CASSPGEYEQYF TGTGCCAGCAGCCCGGGAGAGTACGAGCAGTACTTC NA NA TRBJ2-7 TRBV9
CASSIGGAGLTEAFF TGTGCCAGTAGTATTGGGGGAGCGGGCTTGACTGAAGCTTTCTTT NA NA TRBJ1-1 TRBV19
CASSAYTVNYGYTF TGTGCCAGTAGTGCTTATACAGTTAACTATGGCTACACCTTC NA NA TRBJ1-2 TRBV19
CASSALAGGRNEQFF TGTGCCAGTAGTGCTCTAGCGGGGGGACGGAATGAGCAGTTCTTC once TRBD2 TRBJ2-1 TRBV19
CASSQELNTEAFF TGTGCCAGCAGCCAGGAATTGAACACTGAAGCTTTCTTT NA NA TRBJ1-1 TRBV9
CSASGGLAGATDTQYF TGCAGTGCTAGTGGGGGACTAGCGGGGGCCACAGATACGCAGTATTTT NA TRBD2 TRBJ2-3 TRBV20-1
CASSDNVAGGLQETQYF TGTGCCAGCAGCGACAACGTAGCGGGGGGGCTTCAAGAGACCCAGTACTTC once TRBD2 TRBJ2-5 TRBV5-4
CASSLLTGELFF TGTGCCAGCAGCTTACTTACCGGGGAGCTGTTTTTT NA NA TRBJ2-2 TRBV7-3
CASSARGDTQYF TGTGCCAGCAGCGCGCGGGGGGATACGCAGTATTTT NA TRBD2 TRBJ2-3 TRBV7-3
CASSDRVGYTF TGTGCCAGCAGCGACAGGGTCGGCTACACCTTC NA TRBD1 TRBJ1-2 TRBV7-2
CASSFIGQAGRRNTIYF TGTGCCAGCAGCTTCATAGGACAGGCCGGGCGACGAAACACCATATATTTT NA TRBD1 TRBJ1-3 TRBV11-2
CASSLVDWTEAFF TGCGCCAGCAGCTTGGTAGACTGGACTGAAGCTTTCTTT few NA TRBJ1-1 TRBV5-1
CASSGLASSSDTQYF TGTGCCAGCTCGGGACTAGCATCGTCTTCAGATACGCAGTATTTT once TRBD2 TRBJ2-3 TRBV18
CASSFLQGSGNTIYF TGTGCCAGCAGCTTCCTACAGGGCTCTGGAAACACCATATATTTT NA NA TRBJ1-3 TRBV11-2
CASSFVQGFGYGYTF TGTGCCAGCAGCTTCGTTCAGGGGTTCGGCTATGGCTACACCTTC NA NA TRBJ1-2 TRBV5-5
CASSHGVRTDTQYF TGTGCCAGCAGCCACGGAGTCCGCACAGATACGCAGTATTTT NA NA TRBJ2-3 TRBV4-2
CASSQAGTGSSGANVLTF TGTGCCAGCAGCCAAGCTGGGACAGGGAGCTCTGGGGCCAACGTCCTGACTTTC few TRBD1 TRBJ2-6 TRBV14
CASSEGRGKETQYF TGCGCCAGCAGTGAGGGACGGGGAAAAGAGACCCAGTACTTC NA NA TRBJ2-5 TRBV10-1
CASSSLLTGPNYALHF TGTGCCAGCAGCTCTTTACTGACAGGACCCAATTATGCCCTCCACTTT NA NA TRBJ1-6 TRBV7-9
CASSEIWATGQTRAFF TGTGCCAGCAGTGAAATTTGGGCGACAGGCCAGACGCGAGCTTTCTTT many NA TRBJ1-1 TRBV6-1
CASSLTGDFSGNTIYF TGTGCCAGCAGCTTAACAGGGGACTTCTCTGGAAACACCATATATTTT NA TRBD1 TRBJ1-3 TRBV7-6
CAISETGDNPGNTIYF TGTGCCATCAGTGAAACAGGCGACAATCCCGGAAACACCATATATTTT NA NA TRBJ1-3 TRBV10-3
CASSESGYSNQPQHF TGTGCCAGCAGTGAATCCGGGTATAGCAATCAGCCCCAGCATTTT NA NA TRBJ1-5 TRBV25-1
CASSESLGTGSYGYTF TGTGCCAGCAGTGAAAGTCTAGGGACAGGGTCCTATGGCTACACCTTC NA TRBD1 TRBJ1-2 TRBV2
CASSPTGMNQPQHF TGTGCCAGCAGCCCGACAGGGATGAATCAGCCCCAGCATTTT few TRBD1 TRBJ1-5 TRBV7-2
CASSLRRGQGSMTPQETQYF TGTGCCAGCAGTTTACGTAGGGGGCAGGGGTCAATGACCCCTCAAGAGACCCAGTACTTC once TRBD1 TRBJ2-5 TRBV27
CASSQEEFRGMETEAFF TGCGCCAGCAGCCAAGAAGAGTTTCGGGGAATGGAAACTGAAGCTTTCTTT NA NA TRBJ1-1 TRBV4-1
CASRPPGGNNEKLFF TGTGCCAGTAGACCCCCCGGAGGGAATAATGAAAAACTGTTTTTT once NA TRBJ1-4 TRBV19
CASSLVGALNEPQHF TGTGCCAGCAGCTTAGTAGGGGCCCTCAATGAGCCCCAGCATTTT NA NA TRBJ1-5 TRBV7-6